The 16 T cell receptor beta chains reported below all come from one sample, sequenced in a study of blood T cell repertoires in COVID-19. Data came from immunoSEQ multiplex PCR; TCRdb stores just in-frame clones and leaves some out. The sample includes 90,000 to 130,000 clones, less than 85% of them seen just once. Sequenced input: peripheral blood. The receptors were sampled from a woman aged 40 to 49 with acute or convalescent COVID-19.

The V gene is TRBV7-8, the J gene TRBJ2-3, with D possibly TRBD2 on 5 matching bases. Trimming pared 1 base from V and 2 bases from J, leaving 7 bases between. CDR1 is SGHVS, CDR2 FQNEAQ, per germline. This CDR3 is built from 14 residues. The CDR3 coding sequence is TGTGCCAGCAGCTTAGTAGCGACCACAGATACGCAGTATTTT. It specifies CASSLVATTDTQYF.

The V and J genes are TRBV4-1 and TRBJ1-3, with no clear D. The CDR3 contains 17 residues. V lost 0 bases, J lost 4 bases, and 16 bases lay in between. Looked up from germline, CDR1 is MGHRA and CDR2 is YSYEKL. CDR3 amino acids: CASSQEGSSGGGNTIYF. CDR3 in DNA: TGCGCCAGCAGCCAAGAAGGTTCGTCAGGTGGGGGAAACACCATATATTTT.

The chain uses TRBV5-5 and TRBJ1-4, with TRBD1 identical over 10 bases. Germline assignment: CDR1 SGHKS and CDR2 YYEKEE (reference sequence). V gave up 3 bases and J gave up 8 bases; unmatched junction bases: 7. The length of the CDR3 is 15 residues. The DNA of the CDR3 is TGTGCCAGCAGCTCCGGACAGGGGGAGTGGGAAAAACTGTTTTTT. This sequence encodes CASSSGQGEWEKLFF.

This chain links TRBV6-5 with TRBJ2-3; the match to TRBD2 covers 11 bases. Germline-derived CDR1 and CDR2 are MNHEY and SVGAGI. The CDR3 runs 14 residues. The V gene end was trimmed by 6 bases and the J gene end by 5 bases; junction bases not matched to a gene: 4. CDR3 protein: CASRTSGEVDTQYF. Written as DNA, the CDR3 is TGTGCCAGCAGGACTAGCGGGGAGGTAGATACGCAGTATTTT.

The chain is built from TRBV5-1 and TRBJ1-1; unclear D gene. V was pared by 0 bases and J by 1 base, with 10 bases between. Germline V gives CDR1 SGHRS, CDR2 YFSETQ. CDR3 size: 15 residues. The CDR3 region is CASSLVGSQNTEAFF. CDR3 DNA sequence: TGCGCCAGCAGCTTGGTAGGGAGTCAGAACACTGAAGCTTTCTTT.

The J gene is TRBJ2-2, the V gene TRBV18, with D hard to call. V lost 3 bases to trimming and J lost 2 bases, with 7 bases between them. Per germline, CDR1 KGHSH and CDR2 LQKENI. This CDR3 has 14 residues. CDR3 DNA sequence: TGTGCCAGCTCACCGTTTACAAACACCGGGGAGCTGTTTTTT. Translating gives CASSPFTNTGELFF. Together with reference TRBV18 and TRBJ2-2, the CDR3 gives the full variable domain: NAGVMQNPRHLVRRRGQEARLRCSPMKGHSHVYWYRQLPEEGLKFMVYLQKENIIDESGMPKERFSAEFPKEGPSILRIQQVVRGDSAAYFCASSPFTNTGELFFGEGSRLTVL.

The rearrangement links TRBV30 to TRBJ1-6; TRBD1 is a possible D gene (6 bases). CDR3 length: 13 residues. CDR1 is GTSNPN, CDR2 SVGIG, per germline (reference sequence). Deletions cut 2 bases from V and 6 bases from J, with 8 bases between. This CDR3 is CAWSRQANSPLHF. The CDR3 DNA reads as TGTGCCTGGAGTAGACAGGCTAATTCACCCCTCCACTTT.

The chain carries TRBV11-2 and TRBJ1-1; TRBD1 matches 7 bases. This CDR3 has 15 amino acids. Germline CDR1 SGHAT, CDR2 FQNNGV. Trimming took 2 bases from V and 5 from J; bases not matched to a gene: 8. In nucleotides, the CDR3 is TGTGCCAGCAGCTTACGGACAGGTGTTGGGACTGAAGCTTTCTTT. Its translation: CASSLRTGVGTEAFF.

The chain couples TRBV14 to TRBJ2-2, with TRBD1 as a possible D gene (6 bases). Germline V gene sequence: CDR1 SGHDN, CDR2 FVKESK. The CDR3 totals 18 residues. Trimming shortened V by 4 bases and J by 0 bases, and 18 bases separated the two germline ends. The CDR3 DNA is TGTGCCAGCAGCCCGATACAGGGCCCGAAACCGAACACCGGGGAGCTGTTTTTT. It yields the protein CASSPIQGPKPNTGELFF. The variable domain in full, completed from reference TRBV14 and TRBJ2-2, reads EAGVTQFPSHSVIEKGQTVTLRCDPISGHDNLYWYRRVMGKEIKFLLHFVKESKQDESGMPNNRFLAERTGGTYSTLKVQPAELEDSGVYFCASSPIQGPKPNTGELFFGEGSRLTVL.

This clone turned up a few times. V gene TRBV4-1 combines with J gene TRBJ1-2; the D is unclear. The germline V gene encodes CDR1 MGHRA and CDR2 YSYEKL. V lost 0 bases, J lost 8 bases, and 13 bases lay in between. The CDR3 is 14 residues long. CDR3 coding DNA: TGCGCCAGCAGCCAAGATCGCGCGCTCTCGGGCTACACCTTC. Protein product: CASSQDRALSGYTF.

The chain couples TRBV30 to TRBJ1-6; tentative D call: TRBD1 (5 bases). The CDR3 is 16 amino acids. V lost 0 bases and J lost 5, with 14 bases in between. Germline V gives CDR1 GTSNPN, CDR2 SVGIG (reference sequence). CDR3 DNA: TGTGCCTGGAGTGTTTCAGCAGGGTTCAATAATTCACCCCTCCACTTT. Its protein product is CAWSVSAGFNNSPLHF.

This chain joins TRBV30 and TRBJ1-4, with a weak D call TRBD1 (6 bases). CDR1 and CDR2 (germline): GTSNPN, SVGIG (reference sequence). Trimming shortened V by 3 bases and J by 6 bases, and 11 bases separated the two germline ends. The CDR3 contains 13 residues. The CDR3 region is CAWRGGVDEKLFF. In DNA form, the CDR3 reads TGTGCCTGGAGAGGGGGAGTCGATGAAAAACTGTTTTTT.

The chain combines TRBV15 with TRBJ2-7; TRBD1 aligns across 7 bases. The germline V gene has CDR1 LNHNV and CDR2 YYDKDF (reference sequence). V shed 6 bases, J shed 4 bases, and the junction held 9 bases outside the gene matches. The CDR3 covers 14 residues. CDR3 sequence (DNA): TGTGCCACCAGGGAAGACAGGGAAACTTACGAGCAGTACTTC. Translation gives CATREDRETYEQYF.

The J gene is TRBJ1-2, the V gene TRBV2, with 8 bases that match TRBD1. The CDR3 has 13 residues. Germline loops: CDR1 SNHLY, CDR2 FYNNEI. J was trimmed by 4 bases and V by 6 bases; bases with no gene match: 4. In DNA, the CDR3 is TGTGCCAGCAGATTTGGGACAGGCTATGGCTACACCTTC. Protein sequence: CASRFGTGYGYTF.

The chain is built from TRBV3-1 (or the pseudogene TRBV3-2) and TRBJ2-3; 8 bases line up with TRBD2. The junction had 4 bases not matched to a gene; V was cut back by 4 bases and J by 4 bases. The CDR3 extends over 14 amino acids. CDR1 is LGHDT and CDR2 is YNNKEL in the germline V gene (reference sequence). The chain's CDR3 is CASSRVGGADTQYF. Here the CDR3 DNA reads TGTGCCAGCAGCCGAGTCGGGGGGGCAGATACGCAGTATTTT.

Turning to this clone: The junction departs from germline at one end; a sequencing error may be responsible. The chain has TRBV29-1 and TRBJ2-1, with TRBD1 as a possible D gene (6 bases). The CDR3 runs 14 residues. Germline V CDR1 and CDR2: SQVTM, ANQGSEA. The CDR3 sequence is CSVEGQGFYNEQFF. The CDR3 region has the DNA TGCAGCGTCGAAGGCCAGGGGTTCTACAATGAGCAGTTCTTC.